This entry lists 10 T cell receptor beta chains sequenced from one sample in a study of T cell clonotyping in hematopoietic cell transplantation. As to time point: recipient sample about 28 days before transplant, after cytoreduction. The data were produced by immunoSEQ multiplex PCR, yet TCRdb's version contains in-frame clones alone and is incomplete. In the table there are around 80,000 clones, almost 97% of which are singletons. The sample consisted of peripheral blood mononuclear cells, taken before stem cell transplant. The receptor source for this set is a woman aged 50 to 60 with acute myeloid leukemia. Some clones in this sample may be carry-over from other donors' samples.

The CDR3 protein is CASSSQGARYGYTF. DNA for the CDR3: TGCGCCAGCAGCTCACAGGGGGCCCGGTATGGCTACACCTTC. This chain links TRBV5-1 with TRBJ1-2, with 9 bases that match TRBD1. CDR1 and CDR2 from the germline V gene are SGHRS and YFSETQ. J was trimmed by 5 bases and V by 3 bases; bases with no gene match: 5. The CDR3 extends over 14 amino acids.

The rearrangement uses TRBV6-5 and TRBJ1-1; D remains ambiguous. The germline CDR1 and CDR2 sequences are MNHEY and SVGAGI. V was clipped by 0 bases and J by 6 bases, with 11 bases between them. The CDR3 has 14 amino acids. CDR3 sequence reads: CASSYSSQVAEAFF. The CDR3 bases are TGTGCCAGCAGTTACTCGAGTCAGGTGGCTGAAGCTTTCTTT.

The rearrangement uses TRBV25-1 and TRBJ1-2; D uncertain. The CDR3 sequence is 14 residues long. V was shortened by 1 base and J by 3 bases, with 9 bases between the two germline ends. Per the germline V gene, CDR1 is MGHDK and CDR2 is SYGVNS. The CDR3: CASSESLGYYGYTF. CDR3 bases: TGTGCCAGCAGTGAATCTCTAGGGTACTATGGCTACACCTTC.

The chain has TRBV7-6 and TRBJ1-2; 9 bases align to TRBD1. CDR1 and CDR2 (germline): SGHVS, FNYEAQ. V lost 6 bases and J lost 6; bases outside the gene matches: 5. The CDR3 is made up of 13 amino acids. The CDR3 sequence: CASSAGTGNGYTF. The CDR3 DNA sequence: TGTGCCAGCAGTGCCGGGACAGGGAATGGCTACACCTTC.

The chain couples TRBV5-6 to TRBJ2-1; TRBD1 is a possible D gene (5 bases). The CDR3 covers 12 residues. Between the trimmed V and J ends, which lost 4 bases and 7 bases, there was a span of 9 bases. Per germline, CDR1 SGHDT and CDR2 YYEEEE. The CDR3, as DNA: TGTGCCAGCAGCAGGGGCCGGAATGAGCAGTTCTTC. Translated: CASSRGRNEQFF.

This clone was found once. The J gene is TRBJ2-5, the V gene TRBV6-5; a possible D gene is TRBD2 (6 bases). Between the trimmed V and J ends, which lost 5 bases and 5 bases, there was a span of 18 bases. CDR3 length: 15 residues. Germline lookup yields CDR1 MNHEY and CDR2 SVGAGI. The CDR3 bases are TGTGCCAGCAGTCCCCGGGTCGGGGGTGGTGAGACCCAGTACTTC. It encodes CASSPRVGGGETQYF.

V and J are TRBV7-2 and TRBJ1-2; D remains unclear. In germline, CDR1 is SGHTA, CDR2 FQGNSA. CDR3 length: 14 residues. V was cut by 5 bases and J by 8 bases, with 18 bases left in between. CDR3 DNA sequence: TGTGCCAGCAGCCCGAAATGGACGGATATGGGCTACACCTTC. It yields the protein CASSPKWTDMGYTF.

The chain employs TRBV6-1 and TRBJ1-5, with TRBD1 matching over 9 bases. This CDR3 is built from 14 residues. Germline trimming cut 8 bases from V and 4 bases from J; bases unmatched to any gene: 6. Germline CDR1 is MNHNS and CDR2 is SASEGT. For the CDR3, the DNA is TGTGCCAGCTGGTGGGGACAGGGAAATCAGCCCCAGCATTTT. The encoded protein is CASWWGQGNQPQHF.

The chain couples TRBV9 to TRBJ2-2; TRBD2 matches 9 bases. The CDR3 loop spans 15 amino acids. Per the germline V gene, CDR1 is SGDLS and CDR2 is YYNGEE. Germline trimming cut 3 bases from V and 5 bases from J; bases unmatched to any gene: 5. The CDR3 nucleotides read TGTGCCAGCAGCGGTAGCGGGAGAGGGACCGGGGAGCTGTTTTTT. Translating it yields CASSGSGRGTGELFF.

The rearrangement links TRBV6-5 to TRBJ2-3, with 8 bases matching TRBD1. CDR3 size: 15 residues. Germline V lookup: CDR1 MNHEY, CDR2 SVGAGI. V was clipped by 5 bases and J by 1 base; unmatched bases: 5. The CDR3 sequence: CASSPGTGRTDTQYF. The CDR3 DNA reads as TGTGCCAGCAGTCCCGGGACAGGCCGCACAGATACGCAGTATTTT.